Listed below are T cell receptor beta chains from one sample, sequenced in a study of metastatic and nonmetastatic thyroid tumors. MiXCR reprocessed the PCR reads for TCRdb. The sample lists roughly 93,000 clones; about an eighth were seen once. Sequenced: blood. These TCRs come from a female donor with papillary thyroid cancer or a benign thyroid nodule (not recorded which). Some clones in this sample may be carry-over from other donors' samples. Both conserved end residues are part of each CDR3. D genes are given only for firm matches. The size entry is marked missing in some rows and otherwise reads once, few, many or a size class.

TRBJ2-7 | TRBD2 | TRBV4-3 | . | TGCGCCAGCAGCCAAGATGTAGCGGGAGGGCCTCCACTGGAGCAGTACTTC | CASSQDVAGGPPLEQYF
TRBJ1-1 | . | TRBV6-5 | few | TGTGCCAGCAGTTACTCGATCTGGGGCTACACTGAAGCTTTCTTT | CASSYSIWGYTEAFF
TRBJ1-2 | . | TRBV7-8 | many | TGTGCCAGCAGCTCCCAACCCTCAGAAGGTGGCTACACCTTC | CASSSQPSEGGYTF
TRBJ2-1 | TRBD2 | TRBV20-1 | many | TGCAGTGCTAGAGGCACTAGCGGAAATTACAATGAGCAGTTCTTC | CSARGTSGNYNEQFF
TRBJ1-1 | TRBD1 | TRBV6-1 | many | TGTGCCAGCAGTGAATCTCTTGGTGCGTACAGGGGGATGGGAAACACTGAAGCTTTCTTT | CASSESLGAYRGMGNTEAFF
TRBJ2-3 | . | TRBV20-1 | many | TGCAGTGCTAAGGGGGGAGGGCTAGGACGCCCGACAGGGTCGCAGTATTTT | CSAKGGGLGRPTGSQYF
TRBJ2-6 | . | TRBV19 | many | TGTGCCAGTAGTCCTCAAGGGACCAACGTCCTGACTTTC | CASSPQGTNVLTF
TRBJ2-2 | . | TRBV6-2/TRBV6-3 | many | TGTGCCAGCAGTTCCCCGGGGAGGGGGAGCTTTTGGACCGGGGAGCTGTTTTTT | CASSSPGRGSFWTGELFF
TRBJ2-3 | . | TRBV27 | few | TGTGCCAGCATTTTTCTTTTCCGGGGCCCGAGGGTTGATACGCAGTATTTT | CASIFLFRGPRVDTQYF
TRBJ2-3 | . | TRBV2 | many | TGTGCCAGCAGCGTGGACCCCTACGACCAGCAGTATTTT | CASSVDPYDQQYF
TRBJ1-1 | . | TRBV15 | . | TGTGCCGACGGGACGGCGAACACTGAAGATTTCTTT | CADGTANTEDFF
TRBJ2-2 | TRBD2 | TRBV12-3/TRBV12-4 | . | TGTGCCAGAAGCAAACTAGAGGGAGGGCCCCGAACCGGGGAGCTGTTTTTT | CARSKLEGGPRTGELFF
TRBJ2-2 | . | TRBV2 | . | TGTGCCAGCACCTCGCAGGGTTTCACCGGGGAGCTGTTTTTT | CASTSQGFTGELFF
TRBJ2-5 | . | TRBV14 | . | TGTGCCAGCAGCCCCCATACCAGCATTAGTGGTCGGGTTCTGGAGACCCAGTACTTC | CASSPHTSISGRVLETQYF
TRBJ1-6 | . | TRBV20-1 | many | TGCAGTGCTGTGTACCCGGACCGATATAATTCACCCCTCCACTTT | CSAVYPDRYNSPLHF
TRBJ2-2 | . | TRBV12-3/TRBV12-4 | few | TGTGCCAGCCTCAGGGACACCGGGGAGCTGTTTTTT | CASLRDTGELFF
TRBJ1-6 | . | TRBV28 | many | TGTGCCAGCAGTTTTCCACAGGCCCTCTATAATTCACCCCTCCACTTT | CASSFPQALYNSPLHF
TRBJ1-1 | . | TRBV6-2/TRBV6-3 | many | TGTGCCAGCAGTTACGATTTAGGGGTCACTGAAGCTTTCTTT | CASSYDLGVTEAFF
TRBJ2-3 | . | TRBV20-1 | many | TGCAGTGCTAGAGATCTGGGGTGGGGGCCCACAGATACGCAGTATTTT | CSARDLGWGPTDTQYF
TRBJ2-5 | TRBD2 | TRBV4-3 | many | TGCGCCAGCAGCCGAAAACTAGCGGAATCGAGGGAGACCCAGTACTTC | CASSRKLAESRETQYF
TRBJ1-2 | TRBD1 | TRBV7-9 | many | TGTGCCAGCACCCAGGGGACAGTGGGCTATGGCTACACCTTC | CASTQGTVGYGYTF
TRBJ2-7 | TRBD1 | TRBV18 | many | TGTGCCAGCTCAAGGGACAGGACATACGAGCAGTACTTC | CASSRDRTYEQYF
TRBJ2-7 | . | TRBV20-1 | many | TGCAGTGCCCGGGAACCCGTAGGGGCCTACGAGCAGTACTTC | CSAREPVGAYEQYF
TRBJ1-6 | . | TRBV20-1 | many | TGCAGTGCTAGAGAGGGTACAGGGAATTCACCCCTCCACTTT | CSAREGTGNSPLHF
TRBJ1-1 | . | TRBV20-1 | many | TGCAGTGCTAGAGGAAATACAGGGACCACTGAAGCTTTCTTT | CSARGNTGTTEAFF
TRBJ2-7 | TRBD2 | TRBV28 | many | TGTGCCAGCAGTTTTAATGGACTAGAGACCTACGAGCAGTACTTC | CASSFNGLETYEQYF
TRBJ1-1 | . | TRBV6-4 | many | TGTGCCAGCAGGGCCGGGACGGCGAACACTGAAGCTTTCTTT | CASRAGTANTEAFF
TRBJ2-1 | . | TRBV11-3 | . | TGTGCCAGCAGCTTATCCGGGTACTCCTCCAATGAGCAGTTCTTC | CASSLSGYSSNEQFF
TRBJ1-4 | . | TRBV2 | . | TGTGCCAGCAGTGCGACTAGTAAAACTAATGAAAAACTGTTTTTT | CASSATSKTNEKLFF
TRBJ1-6 | TRBD1 | TRBV7-2 | . | TGTGCCAGCAGCTTAGAGGTGACAGGGAATTCACCCCTCCACTTT | CASSLEVTGNSPLHF
TRBJ1-3 | . | TRBV28 | few | TGTGCCAGCACCGAGACTGGAAACACCATATATTTT | CASTETGNTIYF
TRBJ2-3 | TRBD2 | TRBV5-6 | many | TGTGCCAGCAGCACGAGACTAGCGAGGACAGATACGCAGTATTTT | CASSTRLARTDTQYF
TRBJ2-2 | TRBD2 | TRBV7-6 | many | TGTGCCAGCAGCTTATTCCTCACTGATACTAGCGGGAACACCGGGGAGCTGTTTTTT | CASSLFLTDTSGNTGELFF
TRBJ1-3 | . | TRBV18 | many | TGTGCCAGCTCTCCCACGACGGAGACTGGAAACACCATATATTTT | CASSPTTETGNTIYF
TRBJ2-2 | . | TRBV16 | many | TGTGCCAGCATGGCTAGCCCCGGGGAGCTGTTTTTT | CASMASPGELFF
TRBJ1-4 | . | TRBV27 | many | TGTGCCAGCAGTCGAGGAGTTAATGAAAAACTGTTTTTT | CASSRGVNEKLFF
TRBJ2-1 | TRBD2 | TRBV20-1 | . | TGCAGTGCTCCATCGGGAGGGAGGCCCTACAATGAGCATTTCTTC | CSAPSGGRPYNEHFF
TRBJ2-7 | TRBD2 | TRBV7-7 | . | TGTGCTAGCAGCCCTTCACCGGGACTAGGCTACGAGCAGTACTTC | CASSPSPGLGYEQYF
TRBJ2-7 | . | TRBV20-1 | . | TGCAGTGCTAGATTGGGGGGTTTGGAGCAGTACTTC | CSARLGGLEQYF
TRBJ1-6 | TRBD1 | TRBV5-5 | . | TGTGCCAGCAGCTTGGTCGACAGGGGGCGTTCACCCCTCCACTTT | CASSLVDRGRSPLHF
TRBJ2-2 | . | TRBV6-1 | many | TGTGCCAGCAGTGTCGGACATAAGAACACCGGGGAGCTGTTTTTT | CASSVGHKNTGELFF
TRBJ1-1 | . | TRBV6-1 | many | TGTGCCAGCATCTTCAGGGCGAGCAGAAACACTGAAGCTTTCTTT | CASIFRASRNTEAFF
TRBJ2-7 | TRBD2 | TRBV5-6 | many | TGTGCCAGCAGCTTGGGACTAGCGGCATCCTACGAGCAGTACTTC | CASSLGLAASYEQYF
TRBJ2-5 | TRBD1 | TRBV6-1 | many | TGTGCCAGCAACCCGGACAGGGGAAATATTGAGACCCAGTACTTC | CASNPDRGNIETQYF
TRBJ2-4 | TRBD1 | TRBV4-3 | many | TGCGCCAGCAGCCAAGAGGGAAGGGGGCGCGTTACGGCCAAAAACATTCAGTACTTC | CASSQEGRGRVTAKNIQYF
TRBJ2-7 | . | TRBV25-1 | many | TGTGCCAGCAGTGTGGCCCGGAACTCCGAGCAGTACTTC | CASSVARNSEQYF
TRBJ2-3 | TRBD1 | TRBV4-3 | many | TGCGCCAGCAGCCAACAGACAGGGGGCAAGAGCACAGATACGCAGTATTTT | CASSQQTGGKSTDTQYF
TRBJ2-5 | . | TRBV5-4 | few | TGTGCCAGCAGCCCCGGAGGAGGGACTGAGACCCAGTACTTC | CASSPGGGTETQYF
TRBJ2-2 | . | TRBV7-2 | . | TGTGCCAGCAGCTTAGCCTGGACACCGAACACCGGGGAGCTGTTTTTT | CASSLAWTPNTGELFF
TRBJ1-6 | . | TRBV20-1 | many | TGCATGATGAGAAATCGGGGTGCAAGCAATTCACCCCTCCACTTT | CMMRNRGASNSPLHF
TRBJ1-2 | . | TRBV19 | many | TGTGCCAGTCAAGCACAGGAAACCAACTATGGCTACACCTTC | CASQAQETNYGYTF
TRBJ2-5 | TRBD1 | TRBV5-8 | . | TGTGCCAGCAGCCCCGTACAGGGGGCGCGGGAGACCCAGTACTTC | CASSPVQGARETQYF
TRBJ1-2 | . | TRBV5-1 | many | TGCGCCAGCAGGGGGGGCTATGGCTACACCTTC | CASRGGYGYTF
TRBJ1-2 | TRBD1 | TRBV7-8 | . | TGTGCCAGCAGCTTAGATATACAGGGGTTGAGCTATGGCTACACCTTC | CASSLDIQGLSYGYTF
TRBJ1-4 | TRBD1 | TRBV6-1 | . | TGTGCCAGCAGTGAAGTGACAGGGGGTTTTGAAAAACTGTTTTTT | CASSEVTGGFEKLFF
TRBJ1-1 | TRBD1 | TRBV2 | . | TGTGCCAGAGCCGGGACAGGGGATTCGGGAGCTTTCTTT | CARAGTGDSGAFF
TRBJ1-5 | . | TRBV6-2/TRBV6-3 | few | TGTGCCAGCCCGGGGGCGGGAAATCAGCCCCAGCATTTT | CASPGAGNQPQHF
TRBJ2-3 | . | TRBV20-1 | many | TGCAGTGCTAGTCAGGAAGATACGCAGTATTTT | CSASQEDTQYF
TRBJ2-3 | . | TRBV12-3/TRBV12-4 | many | TGTGCCAGGACTACAGTCTGCACAGATACGCAGTATTTT | CARTTVCTDTQYF